The 2 T cell receptor beta chains presented below share a single source sample, sequenced in a study of blood T cell repertoires in COVID-19. Sequencing was performed with immunoSEQ multiplex PCR; in TCRdb, only in-frame clones are kept and a portion is missing. The sample lists approximately 54,000 clones, more than 80% occurring once. The source material was peripheral blood. The receptors derive from a woman aged 55-69 years with acute or convalescent COVID-19.

The rearrangement links TRBV6-5 to TRBJ1-1; no definite D call. CDR1 MNHEY and CDR2 SVGAGI come from the germline V gene. The V end was cut by 5 bases, the J end by 1 base, with 8 bases between. The CDR3 has 13 amino acids. The CDR3 region has the DNA TGTGCCAGCAGTACCCTCGGGAACACTGAAGCTTTCTTT. This translates into CASSTLGNTEAFF.

V usage is TRBV7-6 and J usage is TRBJ2-4; 9 bases align to TRBD1. V trimming: 4 bases; J trimming: 10 bases; junction bases outside the gene matches: 11. CDR1 and CDR2 from the germline V gene are SGHVS and FNYEAQ. This CDR3 is built from 15 residues. CDR3 amino acids: CASSSSPGQGGIQYF. The DNA of the CDR3 is TGTGCCAGCAGCTCCTCTCCGGGACAGGGAGGGATTCAGTACTTC.